This T cell receptor (beta chain) stems from a study of control samples from healthy donors and cancer patients. Profiled with immunoSEQ multiplex PCR; TCRdb holds only in-frame clones, not every one. This sample has approximately 160,000 clones, with 75% to 95% found just once. The CDR3 totals 16 residues. Germline assignment: CDR1 MGHRA and CDR2 YSYEKL. The ends lost 1 base at V and 0 bases at J; junction bases unmatched: 3. The sequenced sample consisted of blood. The chain is built from TRBV4-1 and TRBJ2-1, with TRBD1 identical over 7 bases. The TCR was taken from a middle-aged woman in good health. In nucleotides, the CDR3 is TGCGCCAGCAGCCAAGGTGACAGGGCCTCCTACAATGAGCAGTTCTTC. It translates to CASSQGDRASYNEQFF.